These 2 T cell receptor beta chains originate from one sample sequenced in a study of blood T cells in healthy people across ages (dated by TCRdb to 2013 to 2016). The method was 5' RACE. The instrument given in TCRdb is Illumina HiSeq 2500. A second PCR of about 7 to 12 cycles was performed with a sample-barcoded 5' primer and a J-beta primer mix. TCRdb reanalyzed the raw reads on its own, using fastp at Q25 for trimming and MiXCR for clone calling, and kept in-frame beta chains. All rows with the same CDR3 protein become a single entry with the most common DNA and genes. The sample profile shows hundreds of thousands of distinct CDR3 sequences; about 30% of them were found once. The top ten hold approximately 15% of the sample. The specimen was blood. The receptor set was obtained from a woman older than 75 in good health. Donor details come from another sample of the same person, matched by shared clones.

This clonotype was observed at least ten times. The CDR3 region is CATSQAREGLYGYTF. CDR3 sequence (DNA): TGTGCCACCAGCCAGGCGAGGGAGGGACTCTATGGCTACACCTTC. The chain combines TRBV15 with TRBJ1-2; tentatively, D is TRBD1 (5 bases). The CDR3 extends over 15 amino acids. The ends were cut back, 5 bases at V and 4 bases at J, with 17 bases in the middle. Per the germline V gene, CDR1 is LNHNV and CDR2 is YYDKDF (reference sequence).

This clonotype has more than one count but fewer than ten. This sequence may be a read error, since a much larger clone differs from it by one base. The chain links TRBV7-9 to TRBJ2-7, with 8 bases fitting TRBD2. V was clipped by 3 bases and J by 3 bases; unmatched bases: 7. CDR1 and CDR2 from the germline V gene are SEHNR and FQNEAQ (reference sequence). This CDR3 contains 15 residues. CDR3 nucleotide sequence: TGTGCCAGCAGCTTGGGATCGGGGGGGCACTACGAGCAGTACTTC. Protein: CASSLGSGGHYEQYF.